This TCR beta chain came from a study of OX40 agonist ivuxolimab in advanced cancers. General study findings and limits: Clonal expansion was seen in CD4+ and CD8+ blood T cells by week 6 at 0.1 to 3.0 mg/kg. Low clonal expansion, among the lowest seen, marked partial responders at 0.1-3.0 mg/kg.

About this clone itself: As yet, its antigen is unknown.

The ends lost 4 bases at V and 6 bases at J; junction bases unmatched: 5. The CDR3 runs to 15 residues. Germline CDR1 and CDR2: SGHAT and FQNNGV. TCRdb's copy holds only in-frame clones and misses some; the assay was immunoSEQ multiplex PCR. The data contain 8,500 to 10,000 clones, about 90% of them singletons. A history of autoimmune disease or systemic immunosuppression excluded patients. The sequence came from an adult with an advanced solid tumor such as melanoma, head and neck, liver or kidney cancer. The J gene is TRBJ2-2, the V gene TRBV11-2, with 10 positions matching TRBD2. The source was CD4+ or CD8+ T cells sorted from blood, collected in a trial of the OX40 agonist ivuxolimab. The CDR3 loop reads CASSSLSGRPGELFF. The CDR3 DNA sequence: TGTGCCAGCAGCTCTCTTAGCGGGAGGCCCGGGGAGCTGTTTTTT.